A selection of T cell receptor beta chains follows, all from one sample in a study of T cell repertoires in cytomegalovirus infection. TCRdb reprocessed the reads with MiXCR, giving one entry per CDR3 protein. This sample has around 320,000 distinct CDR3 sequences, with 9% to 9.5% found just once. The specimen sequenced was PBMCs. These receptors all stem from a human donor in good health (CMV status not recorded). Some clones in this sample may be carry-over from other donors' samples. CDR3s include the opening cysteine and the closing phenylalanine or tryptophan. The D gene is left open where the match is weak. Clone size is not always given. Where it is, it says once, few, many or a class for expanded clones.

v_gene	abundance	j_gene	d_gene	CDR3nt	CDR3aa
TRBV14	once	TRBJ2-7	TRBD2	TGTACCAGCAGCCAAGGGGGGACTAGCCGATCGGGGGAGCAGTACTTC	CTSSQGGTSRSGEQYF
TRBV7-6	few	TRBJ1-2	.	TGTGCCAGCAGCCCCCTTGACAGGTCCAGGGGCTATGGCTACACCTTC	CASSPLDRSRGYGYTF
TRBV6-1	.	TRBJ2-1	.	TGTGCCAGCAGCCCCTTATTAACGGGGGCTTTCTCCTACAATGAGCAGTTCTTC	CASSPLLTGAFSYNEQFF
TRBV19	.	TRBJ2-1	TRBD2	TGTGCCAGTAGTATAGAGCGGGGGGGCCTGGGGAATGAGCAGTTCTTC	CASSIERGGLGNEQFF
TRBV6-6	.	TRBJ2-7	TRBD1	TGTGCCAGCAGGTTTAACCGGGACAGCTACAGCCCCAGCTACGAGCAGTACTTC	CASRFNRDSYSPSYEQYF
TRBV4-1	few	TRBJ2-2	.	TGCGCCAGCAGTATAACAGGGAGAGGGAACACCGGGGAGCTGTTTTTT	CASSITGRGNTGELFF
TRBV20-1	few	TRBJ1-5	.	TGCAGTGCTAGAGATACGGACAATCAGCCCCAGCATTTT	CSARDTDNQPQHF
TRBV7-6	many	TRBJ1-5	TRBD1	TGTGCCAGCAGTTCTCGGACAGGACAGCCCCAGCATTTT	CASSSRTGQPQHF
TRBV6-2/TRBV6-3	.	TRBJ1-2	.	TGTGCCAGCAGTCGACAGACGGATGGCTACACCTTC	CASSRQTDGYTF
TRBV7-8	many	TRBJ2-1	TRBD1	TGTGCCACCGACCTATCCATAGCCGGGACAGGGATGACCAGCTGGCAGTTCTTC	CATDLSIAGTGMTSWQFF
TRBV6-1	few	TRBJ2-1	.	TGTGCCAGCGGGTTGGCCCCCTACAATGAGCAGTTCTTC	CASGLAPYNEQFF
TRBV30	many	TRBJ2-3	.	TGTGCCTGGAGCGCCACGGGAGATACGCAGTATTTT	CAWSATGDTQYF
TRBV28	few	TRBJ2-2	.	TGTGCCAGCAGTCCCGGGACGCCGAACCCGGAGCTGTTTTTT	CASSPGTPNPELFF
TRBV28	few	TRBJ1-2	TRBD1	TGTGCCAGCAGCATACAGGGGAGCTACACCTTC	CASSIQGSYTF
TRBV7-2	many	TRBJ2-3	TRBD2	TGTGCCAGCAGCTTAGAGCCAGCGGGAAGAAATACGCAGTATTTT	CASSLEPAGRNTQYF
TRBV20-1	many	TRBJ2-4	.	TGCAGTGCTAGTGAGGACCGTAGCCAGGGGATTCAGTACTTC	CSASEDRSQGIQYF
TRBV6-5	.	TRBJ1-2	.	TGTGCCAGCAGTTACTCAGCGGGGGCGCGGGGCTACACCTTC	CASSYSAGARGYTF
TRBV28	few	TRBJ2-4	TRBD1	TGTGCCAGCAGCCCTGACAGGGAGAGATACTTC	CASSPDRERYF
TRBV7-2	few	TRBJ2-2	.	TGTGCCGGAGGGACAGTTAACACCGGGGAGCTGTTTTTT	CAGGTVNTGELFF
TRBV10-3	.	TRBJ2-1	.	TGTGCCTCCGAGAGGGACGGATCCTCCAATGAGCAGTTCTTC	CASERDGSSNEQFF
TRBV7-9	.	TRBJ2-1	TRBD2	TGTGCCAGCAGCTTGATCAGGGGACTAGCGGGAGCCAATGAGCAGTTCTTC	CASSLIRGLAGANEQFF
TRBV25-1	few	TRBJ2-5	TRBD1	TGTGCCAGCACGGACAGGGTTGAGACCCAGTACTTC	CASTDRVETQYF
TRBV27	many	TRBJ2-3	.	TGTGCCAGCACGGGGGCGGGCACAGATACGCAGTATTTT	CASTGAGTDTQYF
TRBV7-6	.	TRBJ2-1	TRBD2	TGTGCCAGCAGCTCCGCGGGAGGGTTAAATGAGCAGTTCTTC	CASSSAGGLNEQFF
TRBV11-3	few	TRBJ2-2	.	TGTGCCAGCAGCTTAGGGGCAGGGCGGAACGGGGAGCTGTTTTTT	CASSLGAGRNGELFF
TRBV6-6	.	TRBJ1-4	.	TGTGCCAGCAGGACCGACAGTGCAACTAATGAAAAACTGTTTTTT	CASRTDSATNEKLFF
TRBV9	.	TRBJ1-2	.	TGTGCCAGCAGCCCCCGACAGGACTATGGCTACACCTTC	CASSPRQDYGYTF
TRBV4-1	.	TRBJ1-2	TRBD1	TGCGCCAGCAGCCAAGAAACCTTCACAGGGGACGGCTACACCTTC	CASSQETFTGDGYTF
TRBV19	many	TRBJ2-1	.	TGTGCCAGTACCACGGGGTTACGGGAGCAGTTCTTC	CASTTGLREQFF
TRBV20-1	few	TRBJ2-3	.	TGCAGTGCTAGTATATTACAGGGGGGGAGGACAGATACGCAGTATTTT	CSASILQGGRTDTQYF
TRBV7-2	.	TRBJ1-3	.	TGTGCCAGCAGCCCAGACAGAGGAGGAAACACCATATATTTT	CASSPDRGGNTIYF
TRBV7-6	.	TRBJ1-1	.	TGTGCCAGCAGCTTAGTCCGGCCCACGAACACTGAAGCTTTCTTT	CASSLVRPTNTEAFF
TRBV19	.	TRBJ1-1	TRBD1	TGTGCCAGTAGCTACCGGGACAGTGGAAATGAAGCTTTCTTT	CASSYRDSGNEAFF
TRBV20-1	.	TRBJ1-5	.	TGCAGTGCCGGTTATTACAATCAGCCCCAGCATTTT	CSAGYYNQPQHF
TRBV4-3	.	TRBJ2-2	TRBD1	TGCGCCAGCAGCTACCTTACAGGGGCCGGGGAGCTGTTTTTT	CASSYLTGAGELFF
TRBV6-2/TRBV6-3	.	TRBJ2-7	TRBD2	TGTGCCAGCAGTTACGGACTAGCGGGAAACGAGCAGTACTTC	CASSYGLAGNEQYF
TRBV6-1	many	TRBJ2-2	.	TGTGCCAGCAGGCTGGGCGCCGGGGAGCTGTTTTTT	CASRLGAGELFF
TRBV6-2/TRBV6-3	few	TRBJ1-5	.	TGTGCCAGCACGTCCGGCAATCAGCCCCAGCATTTT	CASTSGNQPQHF